These 9 T cell receptor beta chains came from one sample sequenced in a study of blood T cell repertoires in COVID-19. This table comes from immunoSEQ multiplex PCR, and its TCRdb copy is limited to in-frame clones, with some not included. The sample comprises 350,000 to 450,000 clones, roughly 84% of which are singletons, and roughly 1.4% rests with the top ten. Sequencing input: PBMCs or T cells enriched from blood (not recorded which). The receptors were sampled from a young woman who had been exposed to COVID-19.

This clone has a single count. V gene TRBV18 combines with J gene TRBJ1-5; 8 nucleotides line up with TRBD1. Germline V gene data show CDR1 as KGHSH and CDR2 as LQKENI. The CDR3 contains 16 residues. The J segment lost 5 bases and the V segment lost 4 bases, leaving 10 bases of the junction unmatched. CDR3 region: CASSLSTGVRDQPQHF. The CDR3 DNA reads TGTGCCAGCTCACTGTCGACAGGGGTCAGGGATCAGCCCCAGCATTTT. The full variable domain, its missing parts supplied by reference TRBV18 and TRBJ1-5, is NAGVMQNPRHLVRRRGQEARLRCSPMKGHSHVYWYRQLPEEGLKFMVYLQKENIIDESGMPKERFSAEFPKEGPSILRIQQVVRGDSAAYFCASSLSTGVRDQPQHFGDGTRLSIL.

Note on this clone: Other DNA sequences within the sample encode an identical CDR3. This sequence joins TRBV10-3 and TRBJ2-5; 10 nucleotides align to TRBD2. There are 14 residues in the CDR3. Germline-derived CDR1 and CDR2 are ENHRY and SYGVKD. Trimming took 3 bases from V and 5 from J; bases not matched to a gene: 3. CDR3 DNA sequence: TGTGCCATCAGTGATAGCGGGGGGAGGGAGACCCAGTACTTC. Amino acid sequence: CAISDSGGRETQYF.

As for this clone: An end of the junction differs from the germline gene, which may be a read error. This rearrangement joins TRBV7-9 to TRBJ1-1; D remains unclear. The CDR3 runs 10 residues. CDR1 and CDR2 (germline): SEHNR, FQNEAQ (reference sequence). The CDR3 DNA sequence: TGTGCCAGCAGCCGTACTAAGGAGGACTTT. It codes for CASSRTKEDF. Full variable domain (missing parts from reference TRBV7-9 and TRBJ1-1): DTGVSQNPRHKITKRGQNVTFRCDPISEHNRLYWYRQTLGQGPEFLTYFQNEAQLEKSRLLSDRFSAERPKGSFSTLEIQRTEQGDSAMYLCASSRTKEDFGQGTRLTVV.

This sequence joins TRBV6-1 and TRBJ1-5; D is undetermined. The CDR3 has 16 amino acids. Per germline, CDR1 MNHNS and CDR2 SASEGT. Between the trimmed V and J ends, which lost 2 bases and 1 base, there was a span of 12 bases. The CDR3, as DNA: TGTGCCAGCAGTGAAAGGGAGGGAGACAGCAATCAGCCCCAGCATTTT. Translating gives CASSEREGDSNQPQHF.

The chain recombines TRBV7-9 with TRBJ1-6; D perhaps matches TRBD1 (6 bases). V was pared by 3 bases and J by 7 bases, with 10 bases between. The CDR3 is made up of 14 amino acids. CDR1 and CDR2 (germline): SEHNR, FQNEAQ (reference sequence). CDR3 sequence (DNA): TGTGCCAGCAGCTTTCAGGGGAAGAATTCACCCCTCCACTTT. Its protein product is CASSFQGKNSPLHF.

The chain links TRBV28 to TRBJ2-7, with D possibly being TRBD2 (6 bases). The CDR3 is 15 residues long. From germline, CDR1 is MDHEN and CDR2 SYDVKM. The ends were cut back, 2 bases at V and 3 bases at J, with 14 bases in the middle. CDR3 residues: CASSLVGGALYEQYF. The CDR3 bases are TGTGCCAGCAGTTTAGTAGGCGGGGCCCTCTACGAGCAGTACTTC. The full variable domain, its missing parts supplied by reference TRBV28 and TRBJ2-7, is DVKVTQSSRYLVKRTGEKVFLECVQDMDHENMFWYRQDPGLGLRLIYFSYDVKMKEKGDIPEGYSVSREKKERFSLILESASTNQTSMYLCASSLVGGALYEQYFGPGTRLTVT.

The rearrangement links TRBV6-5 to TRBJ1-2; D is perhaps TRBD1 (5 bases). Germline V gives CDR1 MNHEY, CDR2 SVGAGI. CDR3 length: 13 residues. Trimming shortened V by 2 bases and J by 8 bases, and 12 bases separated the two germline ends. The CDR3 region is CASSYKQGGGYTF. DNA of the CDR3: TGTGCCAGCAGTTACAAGCAGGGCGGAGGCTACACCTTC.

The DNA for the CDR3 is TGTGCCAGCTCACCAGAGCGGCCGCGACCCACAGATACGCAGTATTTT. Translating gives CASSPERPRPTDTQYF. The chain combines TRBV18 with TRBJ2-3; D is possibly TRBD2 (5 bases). Germline V lookup: CDR1 KGHSH, CDR2 LQKENI. The CDR3 consists of 16 residues. The germline V and J ends were trimmed by 2 bases and 2 bases, with 14 bases remaining between them.

The chain recombines TRBV7-6 with TRBJ1-3, with 7 bases identical to TRBD1. CDR1 and CDR2 from the germline V gene are SGHVS and FNYEAQ. CDR3 length: 14 amino acids. The trim removed 6 bases at V and 2 bases at J, leaving 4 bases unmatched. This CDR3 is CASSPTGAGNTIYF. CDR3 nucleotides: TGTGCCAGCAGTCCTACAGGGGCTGGAAACACCATATATTTT.